This T cell receptor beta chain was sequenced during a study of T-cell reconstitution after alpha-beta-depleted transplantation in children. The CDR3 consists of 15 residues. Trimming removed 3 bases from V and 0 bases from J, with 9 bases in between. In germline, CDR1 is LNHNV, CDR2 YYDKDF (reference sequence). Unique molecular identifiers were built into the TCRbeta library. MiXCR, applied by TCRdb to the PCR reads, yields one record per CDR3 protein. The data contain 700,000 to 950,000 distinct CDR3 sequences, roughly 16% of them singletons. The sequences come from PBMCs, mostly from graft donor cells, collected 360 days after TCRalphabeta/CD19-depleted stem cell transplant. V gene TRBV15 combines with J gene TRBJ2-4; D gene ambiguous. The clonotype originates from a male patient aged 10 to 17 who had a stem cell transplant for acute lymphoblastic leukemia, so the T cells may come from the graft donor. The CDR3, as DNA: TGTGCCACCAGCAGGGTAGCCCTAGCCAAAAACATTCAGTACTTC. It codes for CATSRVALAKNIQYF.